The rows below give T cell receptor beta chains drawn from one sample of a study of brain T cells in children with intractable seizures. Assay used: immunoSEQ multiplex PCR; TCRdb lists only in-frame clones, some missing. Among tens of thousands of clones listed, around 93% were seen once. Sample: peripheral blood, taken at surgery. The receptors stem from a boy under three years old with tuberous sclerosis and intractable seizures. Each CDR3 is given with its conserved first and last residue. The D gene is left open where the match is weak. A row's size may be missing; if present it is once, few, many or a size class.

>TRBV5-6|TRBJ2-5|.|.
CASGHGGETQYF
TGTGCCAGCGGACACGGCGGCGAGACCCAGTACTTC
>TRBV6-6|TRBJ1-1|.|.
CASRYGTKLMNTEAFF
TGTGCCAGCAGGTACGGGACAAAACTTATGAACACTGAAGCTTTCTTT
>TRBV24-1|TRBJ1-2|TRBD1|.
CATSDFRGQGAKGYTF
TGTGCCACCAGTGATTTCCGCGGACAGGGGGCGAAGGGCTACACCTTC
>TRBV18|TRBJ2-5|.|.
CASSLRQRETQYF
TGTGCCAGCTCTCTACGTCAGAGAGAGACCCAGTACTTC
>TRBV5-1|TRBJ1-2|TRBD1|.
CASSTGQGPYGYTF
TGCGCCAGCAGCACAGGACAGGGCCCCTATGGCTACACCTTC
>TRBV20-1|TRBJ2-7|TRBD2|.
CSASPGLAGGPSYEQYF
TGCAGTGCTAGTCCGGGACTAGCGGGAGGGCCCTCCTACGAGCAGTACTTC
>TRBV9|TRBJ1-1|.|.
CASSAEAFF
TGTGCCAGCAGCGCGGAAGCTTTCTTT
>TRBV11-2|TRBJ2-1|TRBD2|.
CASSLLAGVSYNEQFF
TGTGCCAGCAGCTTACTAGCGGGGGTCTCCTACAATGAGCAGTTCTTC
>TRBV2|TRBJ1-5|.|.
CASSQVSNQPQHF
TGTGCCAGCAGCCAAGTAAGCAATCAGCCCCAGCATTTT
>TRBV7-6|TRBJ1-1|.|few
CASSWRGVPEAFF
TGTGCCAGCAGCTGGAGAGGTGTTCCTGAAGCTTTCTTT
>TRBV7-9|TRBJ2-7|TRBD2|.
CASSSTGLDYYEQYF
TGTGCCAGCAGTTCGACGGGACTAGATTACTACGAGCAGTACTTC
>TRBV7-9|TRBJ2-3|TRBD2|.
CASSLAGDYVADTQYF
TGTGCCAGCAGCTTAGCGGGGGACTATGTTGCGGATACGCAGTATTTT
>TRBV19|TRBJ1-2|.|once
CASTPSPANYGYTF
TGTGCCAGTACCCCTTCGCCAGCTAACTATGGCTACACCTTC
>TRBV18|TRBJ2-7|TRBD2|.
CASSPPTLAGRGAYEQYF
TGTGCCAGCTCACCACCGACGCTAGCGGGAAGAGGGGCCTACGAGCAGTACTTC
>TRBV7-3|TRBJ1-3|TRBD1|few
CASSSQPAGTGPGNTIYF
TGTGCCAGCAGCTCACAGCCCGCCGGGACAGGGCCTGGAAACACCATATATTTT
>TRBV6-5|TRBJ2-7|.|.
CASSYSRRGSYEQYF
TGTGCCAGCAGTTACTCGAGGCGGGGCTCCTACGAGCAGTACTTC
>TRBV19|TRBJ2-4|TRBD2|once
CATNMPGLADDKNIQYF
TGTGCCACCAACATGCCGGGACTAGCGGATGACAAAAACATTCAGTACTTC
>TRBV23-1|TRBJ1-5|.|.
CASSQKTGISNQPQHF
TGCGCCAGCAGTCAAAAGACAGGCATTAGCAATCAGCCCCAGCATTTT